Listed below are T cell receptor beta chains from one sample, sequenced in a study of CD8 T cells in Susac syndrome. TCRdb fed the immunoSEQ multiplex PCR reads into MiXCR, producing one record per CDR3 protein. The sample lists about 250,000 distinct CDR3 sequences, about 94% seen once, with roughly 0.07% in the top ten. The specimen sequenced was CD4+ T cells from PBMCs. The receptors here all came from a human donor with multiple sclerosis. The conserved cysteine and the conserved F or W are not part of the CDR3 here. Each record gives: J gene, V gene, CDR3 protein.

j_call: TRBJ2-2
v_call: TRBV6-2/TRBV6-3
cdr3_aa: ASSGPGDLGTGELF

j_call: TRBJ1-1
v_call: TRBV9
cdr3_aa: ASSVGSNTEAF

j_call: TRBJ1-2
v_call: TRBV29-1
cdr3_aa: SDAWAPGGVYGYT

j_call: TRBJ1-2
v_call: TRBV19
cdr3_aa: ASSPQTAKAVGNYGYT

j_call: TRBJ2-3
v_call: TRBV5-1
cdr3_aa: ASSLEGTSDTDTQY

j_call: TRBJ2-1
v_call: TRBV27
cdr3_aa: ASRALAGDNEQF

j_call: TRBJ2-5
v_call: TRBV3-1
cdr3_aa: ASTRGLPGETQY

j_call: TRBJ1-2
v_call: TRBV29-1
cdr3_aa: SVEGGGMVGGYT

j_call: TRBJ1-1
v_call: TRBV5-1
cdr3_aa: ASSLDPGMNTEAF

j_call: TRBJ1-2
v_call: TRBV29-1
cdr3_aa: SVAGGGGYGYT

j_call: TRBJ2-3
v_call: TRBV6-5
cdr3_aa: ASSYSGAGDAGGDTQY

j_call: TRBJ2-3
v_call: TRBV9
cdr3_aa: ASSVEDTDTQY

j_call: TRBJ2-5
v_call: TRBV24-1
cdr3_aa: ATIGGPQETQY

j_call: TRBJ2-7
v_call: TRBV6-1
cdr3_aa: ASSERAGANEQY

j_call: TRBJ2-1
v_call: TRBV27
cdr3_aa: ASSPGGGQLAYNEQF

j_call: TRBJ2-5
v_call: TRBV5-1
cdr3_aa: ASSWVNRGAKETQY

j_call: TRBJ1-2
v_call: TRBV4-1
cdr3_aa: ASSQAGTGDYGYT

j_call: TRBJ2-7
v_call: TRBV4-1
cdr3_aa: ASSTTGSGYYEQY

j_call: TRBJ2-4
v_call: TRBV5-1
cdr3_aa: ASSGGRQGAKNIQY

j_call: TRBJ2-7
v_call: TRBV20-1
cdr3_aa: SASGSGGLEQY

j_call: TRBJ2-2
v_call: TRBV9
cdr3_aa: ASSVEAGVAGELF

j_call: TRBJ2-7
v_call: TRBV5-1
cdr3_aa: ASSLDGTAAYEQY

j_call: TRBJ1-1
v_call: TRBV7-3
cdr3_aa: ASSLVGLNTEAF

j_call: TRBJ1-4
v_call: TRBV30
cdr3_aa: ACAPGPTNEKLF

j_call: TRBJ2-1
v_call: TRBV9
cdr3_aa: ASSVDLRANEQF

j_call: TRBJ1-6
v_call: TRBV5-1
cdr3_aa: ASSLGQGRHSPLH

j_call: TRBJ1-5
v_call: TRBV20-1
cdr3_aa: SAGATEVGNQPQH